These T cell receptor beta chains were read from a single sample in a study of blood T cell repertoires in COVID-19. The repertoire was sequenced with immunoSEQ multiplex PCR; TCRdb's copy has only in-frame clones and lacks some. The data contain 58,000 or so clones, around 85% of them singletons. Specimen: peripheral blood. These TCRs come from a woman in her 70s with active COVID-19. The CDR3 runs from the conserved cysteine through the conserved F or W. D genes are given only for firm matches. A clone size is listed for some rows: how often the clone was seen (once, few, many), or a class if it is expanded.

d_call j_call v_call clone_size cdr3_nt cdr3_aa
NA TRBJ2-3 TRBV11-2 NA TGTGCCAGCAGCTTAGATCTGGCTAGCACATATACGCAGTATTTT CASSLDLASTYTQYF
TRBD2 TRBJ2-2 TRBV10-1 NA TGCGCCAGCAGTGAGACTAGCGGGATTACCGGGGAGCTGTTTTTT CASSETSGITGELFF
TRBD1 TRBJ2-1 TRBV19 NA TGTGCCAGTATTAACAGGGGGCAGGGTGGGAATGAGCAGTTCTTC CASINRGQGGNEQFF
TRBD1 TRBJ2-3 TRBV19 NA TGTGCCAGTAGTACTCACTTGACAGGGGCAGCGGATACGCAGTATTTT CASSTHLTGAADTQYF
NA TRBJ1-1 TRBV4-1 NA TGCGCCAGCAGCCTTCGCGGACAGAACACTGAAGCTTTCTTT CASSLRGQNTEAFF
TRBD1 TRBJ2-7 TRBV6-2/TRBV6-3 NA TGTGCCAGCAGTTACCTTGACAGGGGGAGTGAGCAGTACTTC CASSYLDRGSEQYF
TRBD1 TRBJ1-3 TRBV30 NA TGTGCCTGGGATATGGGACAGGGACGAAACACCATATATTTT CAWDMGQGRNTIYF
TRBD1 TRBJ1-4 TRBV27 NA TGTGCCACTAAGGAGGGGACAGAGGCCGAAAAACTGTTTTTT CATKEGTEAEKLFF
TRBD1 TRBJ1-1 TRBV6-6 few TGTGCCAGCAGCCAACAGGGGTGGTACACTGAAGCTTTCTTT CASSQQGWYTEAFF
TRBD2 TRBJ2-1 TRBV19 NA TGTGCCAGTAGTATTAGAGGACTAGCGGGAGGCACTGAGCAGTTCTTC CASSIRGLAGGTEQFF
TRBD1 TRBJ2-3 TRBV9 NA TGTGCCAGCAGCGTAGATAACAGGGGTAGCACAGATACGCAGTATTTT CASSVDNRGSTDTQYF
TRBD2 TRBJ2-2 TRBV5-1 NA TGCGCCAGCAGCTTCGGACTCGCGGGAGGGCCGGGCGGGGAGCTGTTTTTT CASSFGLAGGPGGELFF
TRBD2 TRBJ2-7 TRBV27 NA TGTGCCAGCAGCCCCCGGACTAGCTCCTACGAGCAGTACTTC CASSPRTSSYEQYF
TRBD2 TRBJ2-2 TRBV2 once TGTGCCAGACAGCGGGAGAGGGACACCGGGGAGCTGTTTTTT CARQRERDTGELFF
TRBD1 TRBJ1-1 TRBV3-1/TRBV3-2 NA TGTGCCAGCAGCCAGCACGACAGGGCTGGCACTGAAGCTTTCTTT CASSQHDRAGTEAFF
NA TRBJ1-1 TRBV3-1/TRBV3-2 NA TGTGCCAGCAGCCCCTCCGAGCGGGGTCGTAACACTGAAGCTTTCTTT CASSPSERGRNTEAFF
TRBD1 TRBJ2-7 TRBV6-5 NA TGTGCCAGCAGTACCGGGACAGATCCCTACGAGCAGTACTTC CASSTGTDPYEQYF
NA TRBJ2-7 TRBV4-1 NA TGCGCCAGCAGCCAAGATGGCGGGGCCCCCTACGAGCAGTACTTC CASSQDGGAPYEQYF
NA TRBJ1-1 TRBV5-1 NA TGCGCCAGCAGCCTTTTAGCGGTGAACACTGAAGCTTTCTTT CASSLLAVNTEAFF
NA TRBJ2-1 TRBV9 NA TGTGCCAGCAGCGCTCACAATGAGCAGTTCTTC CASSAHNEQFF
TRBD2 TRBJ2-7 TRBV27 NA TGTGCCAGCAGTTTACGACTAGCGGAAAATTACGAGCAGTACTTC CASSLRLAENYEQYF
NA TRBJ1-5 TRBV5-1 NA TGCGCCAGCAGCTTGGTGCCCCACGGACACGATAGCAATCAGCCCCAGCATTTT CASSLVPHGHDSNQPQHF
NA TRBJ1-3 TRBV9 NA TGTGCCAGCAGCAATACGAGGAACACCATATATTTT CASSNTRNTIYF
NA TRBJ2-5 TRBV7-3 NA TGTGCCAGCAGCTTATACGGGACATCCCTACAAGAGACCCAGTACTTC CASSLYGTSLQETQYF
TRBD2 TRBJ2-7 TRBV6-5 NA TGTGCCAGCAGGTTGACTAGCTCCTCCTACGAGCAGTACTTC CASRLTSSSYEQYF
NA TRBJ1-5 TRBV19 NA TGTGCCAGTAGTTCGGCGTCCTCAGGGGACCAGCCCCAGCATTTT CASSSASSGDQPQHF
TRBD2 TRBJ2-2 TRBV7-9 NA TGTGCCAGCAGCGGAGCGGGAGGGACCTTATTTTCCAACACCGGGGAGCTGTTTTTT CASSGAGGTLFSNTGELFF
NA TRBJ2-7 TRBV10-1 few TGCGCCAGCAGTGACCCGGGAGGGGGCACTTACGAGCAGTACTTC CASSDPGGGTYEQYF
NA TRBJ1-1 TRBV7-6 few TGTGCCAGCAGCTCCTCGACCGACAGCCTCACTGAAGCTTTCTTT CASSSSTDSLTEAFF
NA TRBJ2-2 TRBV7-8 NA TGTGCCAGCAGCCTGGCTGTACAGGGCGATACCGGGGAGCTGTTTTTT CASSLAVQGDTGELFF
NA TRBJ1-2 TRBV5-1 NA TGCGCCAGCAGCTTGCAGGGCGTGGATGGCTACACCTTC CASSLQGVDGYTF
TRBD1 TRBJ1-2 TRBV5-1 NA TGCGCCAGCAGCTTGCAGACAGGGGTTAAGGATGGCTACACCTTC CASSLQTGVKDGYTF
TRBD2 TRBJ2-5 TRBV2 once TGTGCCAGAACTAGCGGGAGGGCCGGGGAGACCCAGTACTTC CARTSGRAGETQYF
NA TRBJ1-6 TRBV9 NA TGTGCCAGCAGCCTCCCTACTGGGGAGACCACGAGCTCCTATAATTCACCCCTCCACTTT CASSLPTGETTSSYNSPLHF
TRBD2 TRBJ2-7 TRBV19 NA TGTGCCAGTAGTCTGGGACTAGCCGGCGAGCAGTACTTC CASSLGLAGEQYF
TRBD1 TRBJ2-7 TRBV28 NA TGTGCCAGCAGTGGGGACAGGGACGGTTACGAGCAGTACTTC CASSGDRDGYEQYF
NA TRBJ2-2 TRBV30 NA TGTGCCTGGAGGGCAGGGGCGAACACCGGGGAGCTGTTTTTT CAWRAGANTGELFF
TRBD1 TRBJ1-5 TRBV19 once TGTGCCAGTAGTACCAGGGGGTTCAATCAGCCCCAGCATTTT CASSTRGFNQPQHF
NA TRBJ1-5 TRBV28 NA TGTGCCAGCAGTCTACAGAATCAGCCCCAGCATTTT CASSLQNQPQHF
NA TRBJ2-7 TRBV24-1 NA TGTGCCACCAGTGATTCCCAACATTCGCCCGACGAGCAGTACTTC CATSDSQHSPDEQYF
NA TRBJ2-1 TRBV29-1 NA TGCAGCGTTGAGCATACTCACTACAATGAGCAGTTCTTC CSVEHTHYNEQFF
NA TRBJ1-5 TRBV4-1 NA TGCGCCAGCAGCCAAGGACCCCCAGGGGAGTTTAATCAGCCCCAGCATTTT CASSQGPPGEFNQPQHF
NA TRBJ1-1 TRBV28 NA TGTGCCAGCAGCCCCGGAGACCTGAACACTGAAGCTTTCTTT CASSPGDLNTEAFF
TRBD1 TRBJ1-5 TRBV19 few TGTGCCAGTAGGTATAGTGGGACAGGCGCATATAGCAATCAGCCCCAGCATTTT CASRYSGTGAYSNQPQHF
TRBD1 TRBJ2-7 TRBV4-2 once TGTGCCAGCAGCCAATTCCGACAGGGTGATTCACACTTC CASSQFRQGDSHF
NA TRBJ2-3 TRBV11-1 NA TGTGCCAGCAGCTTACTTGGCCTTAGCACAGATACGCAGTATTTT CASSLLGLSTDTQYF
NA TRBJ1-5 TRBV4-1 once TGCGCCAGCAGTCAATACGCCACAGGCCTCAATCAGCCCCAGCATTTT CASSQYATGLNQPQHF
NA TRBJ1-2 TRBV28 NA TGTGCCAGCAGTTTGGCCAACTATGGCTACACCTTC CASSLANYGYTF
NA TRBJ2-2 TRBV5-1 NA TGCGCCAGCAGCTTGGACAGACCTGACACCGGGGAGCTGTTTTTT CASSLDRPDTGELFF
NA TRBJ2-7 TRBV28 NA TGTGCCAGCAGCCGGTCGGACGAGCAGTACTTC CASSRSDEQYF